Presented here are 10 T cell receptor beta chains from one specimen sequenced in a study of beta chain features in type 1 diabetes. cDNA synthesis used the whole RNA isolate, giving expressed TCRB sequences. Some clones are missing from TCRdb's copy, which holds only in-frame ones; the method was immunoSEQ multiplex PCR. The sample yields about 220,000 clones, 9.5% to 13% seen once. The sequenced sample was central memory CD4+ T cells from blood. Every receptor here comes from a man between 18 and 35 years old in good health.

This clone was counted between two and nine times. The J gene is TRBJ2-5, the V gene TRBV18, with 9 bases matching TRBD1. This CDR3 is built from 14 residues. Germline V gene data show CDR1 as KGHSH and CDR2 as LQKENI. The ends lost 0 bases at V and 10 bases at J; junction bases unmatched: 6. For the CDR3, the DNA is TGTGCCAGCTCACCACCGGGGGACAGGGATGGCCAGTACTTC. Translating gives CASSPPGDRDGQYF. The variable domain in full, completed from reference TRBV18 and TRBJ2-5, reads NAGVMQNPRHLVRRRGQEARLRCSPMKGHSHVYWYRQLPEEGLKFMVYLQKENIIDESGMPKERFSAEFPKEGPSILRIQQVVRGDSAAYFCASSPPGDRDGQYFGPGTRLLVL.

The sample holds a few counts of this clone. This chain uses TRBV11-2 with TRBJ2-7, with TRBD1 identical over 10 bases. The trim removed 5 bases at V and 2 bases at J, leaving 6 bases unmatched. Germline CDR1 is SGHAT and CDR2 is FQNNGV. CDR3 length: 15 amino acids. CDR3 sequence reads: CASSLQGTGAYEQYF. CDR3 DNA sequence: TGTGCCAGCAGCCTCCAAGGGACAGGGGCCTACGAGCAGTACTTC.

This clone was counted a few times. This clone may be a read error of a much larger clone one base away. The sample has other DNA sequences that encode this CDR3 too. The chain is built from TRBV6-6 and TRBJ2-1; D unresolved. The germline V gene has CDR1 MNHNY and CDR2 SVGAGI (reference sequence). The CDR3 is made up of 14 amino acids. Trimming shortened V by 5 bases and J by 0 bases, and 8 bases separated the two germline ends. The chain's CDR3 is CASSDWSSYNEQFF. CDR3 DNA: TGTGCCAGCAGTGACTGGAGCTCCTACAATGAGCAGTTCTTC.

In this sample, this clone turned up many times. The chain uses TRBV4-1 and TRBJ2-1; D is unclear. Germline V gives CDR1 MGHRA, CDR2 YSYEKL. The CDR3 is made up of 16 amino acids. V gave up 0 bases and J gave up 5 bases, with 14 bases separating them. Here the CDR3 reads CASSQDRQRADNEQFF. DNA for the CDR3: TGCGCCAGCAGCCAAGATCGACAACGGGCAGACAATGAGCAGTTCTTC.

The chain has TRBV2 and TRBJ2-3; 8 bases agree with TRBD1. This CDR3 is built from 14 residues. Trimming cost V 3 bases and J 4 bases; bases outside gene matches: 3. Per germline, CDR1 SNHLY and CDR2 FYNNEI. CDR3 region: CASSDDRGPDTQYF. In nucleotides, the CDR3 is TGTGCCAGCAGTGACGACAGGGGCCCAGATACGCAGTATTTT.

This clone was seen ten or more times. The chain combines TRBV15 with TRBJ2-1; D call uncertain. The germline V gene encodes CDR1 LNHNV and CDR2 YYDKDF (reference sequence). Trimming took 1 base from V and 4 from J, leaving 14 bases between them. The CDR3 runs to 16 residues. CDR3 bases: TGTGCCACCAGCAGAGTTAGGGTTATGGGTTACAATGAGCAGTTCTTC. As protein: CATSRVRVMGYNEQFF.

Only a few counts were recorded for this clone. This chain links TRBV30 with TRBJ2-3; 7 bases are a match to TRBD1. V lost 2 bases, J lost 8 bases, and 1 base stayed unmatched. Looked up from germline, CDR1 is GTSNPN and CDR2 is SVGIG (reference sequence). There are 11 residues in the CDR3. The CDR3 here is CAWSPGGTQYF. The CDR3 nucleotides are TGTGCCTGGAGTCCAGGGGGTACGCAGTATTTT.

This chain connects TRBV7-2 to TRBJ2-1; 10 bases map to TRBD2. CDR1 is SGHTA and CDR2 is FQGNSA in the germline V gene. After removal of 4 bases from V and 7 bases from J, the junction contained 7 bases not matched to a gene. The CDR3 loop spans 15 amino acids. The CDR3 DNA reads TGTGCCAGCAGCTCCTCTAGCGGGAGTATGAATGAGCAGTTCTTC. Translation gives CASSSSSGSMNEQFF.

This clone showed up just a few times. Here the CDR3 DNA reads TGTGCCAGCAGCTTGGACGGAGGCTCTGGGGCCAACGTCCTGACTTTC. Protein product: CASSLDGGSGANVLTF. V and J are TRBV7-9 and TRBJ2-6, with a weak D call TRBD2 (5 bases). The CDR3 length is 16 residues. Between the trimmed V and J ends, which lost 3 bases and 0 bases, there was a span of 9 bases. Germline CDR1 SEHNR, CDR2 FQNEAQ (reference sequence).

This clone was observed a few times. This rearrangement joins TRBV5-4 to TRBJ2-3; 12 bases line up with TRBD1. The V and J ends lost 4 bases and 5 bases, in that order; junction bases with no gene match: 8. In germline, CDR1 is SGHNT, CDR2 YYREEE (reference sequence). This CDR3 contains 16 residues. CDR3 nucleotide sequence: TGTGCCAGCAGCCCGGGACAGGGGGCGCCCGGAGATACGCAGTATTTT. It translates to CASSPGQGAPGDTQYF.